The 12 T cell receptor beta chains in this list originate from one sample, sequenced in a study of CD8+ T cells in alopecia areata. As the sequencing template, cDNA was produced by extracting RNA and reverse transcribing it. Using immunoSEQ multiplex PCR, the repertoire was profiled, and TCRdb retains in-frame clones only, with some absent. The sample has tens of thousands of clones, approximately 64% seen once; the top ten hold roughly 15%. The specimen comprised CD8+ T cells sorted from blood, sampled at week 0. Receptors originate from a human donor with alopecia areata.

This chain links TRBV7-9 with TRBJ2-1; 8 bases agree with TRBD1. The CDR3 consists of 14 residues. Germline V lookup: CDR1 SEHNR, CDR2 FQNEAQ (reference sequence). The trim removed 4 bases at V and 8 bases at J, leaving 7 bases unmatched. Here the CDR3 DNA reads TGTGCCAGCAGCTCCGGGACAGGTTTAGATGAGCAGTTCTTC. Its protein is CASSSGTGLDEQFF. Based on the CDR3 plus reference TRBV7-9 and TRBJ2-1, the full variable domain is DTGVSQNPRHKITKRGQNVTFRCDPISEHNRLYWYRQTLGQGPEFLTYFQNEAQLEKSRLLSDRFSAERPKGSFSTLEIQRTEQGDSAMYLCASSSGTGLDEQFFGPGTRLTVL.

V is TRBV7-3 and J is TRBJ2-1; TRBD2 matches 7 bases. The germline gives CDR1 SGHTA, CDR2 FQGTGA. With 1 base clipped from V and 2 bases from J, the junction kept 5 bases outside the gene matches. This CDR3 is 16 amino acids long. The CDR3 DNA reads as TGTGCCAGCAGCTTAAGAGCGGGAAGCCCCTACAATGAGCAGTTCTTC. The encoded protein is CASSLRAGSPYNEQFF.

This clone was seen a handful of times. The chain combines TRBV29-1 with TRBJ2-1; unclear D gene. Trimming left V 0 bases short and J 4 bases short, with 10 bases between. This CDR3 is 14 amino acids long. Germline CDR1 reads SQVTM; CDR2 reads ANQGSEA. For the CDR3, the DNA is TGCAGCGTTGAAGATTCCAGAGGTTACAATGAGCAGTTCTTC. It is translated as CSVEDSRGYNEQFF.

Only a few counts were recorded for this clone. CDR3 region: CSVDTGEGYTF. As DNA, the CDR3 is TGCAGCGTCGATACAGGGGAAGGCTACACCTTC. The chain uses TRBV29-1 and TRBJ1-2; 7 nucleotides agree with TRBD1. The CDR3 has 11 residues. CDR1 is SQVTM, CDR2 ANQGSEA, per germline. V gave up 6 bases and J gave up 8 bases; unmatched junction bases: 6.

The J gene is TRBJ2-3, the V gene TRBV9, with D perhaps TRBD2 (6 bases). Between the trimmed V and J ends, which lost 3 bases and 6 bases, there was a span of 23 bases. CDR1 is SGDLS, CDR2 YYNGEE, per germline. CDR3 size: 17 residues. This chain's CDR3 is CASSAHHPGLSTDTQYF. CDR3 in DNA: TGTGCCAGCAGCGCCCACCATCCGGGACTCTCAACCGATACGCAGTATTTT.

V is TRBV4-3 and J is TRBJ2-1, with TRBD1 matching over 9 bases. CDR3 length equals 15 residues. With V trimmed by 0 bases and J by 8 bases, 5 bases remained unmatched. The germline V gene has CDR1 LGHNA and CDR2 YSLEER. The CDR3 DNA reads TGCGCCAGCAGCCAAGAGTGGACAGGGGCGTATGAGCAGTTCTTC. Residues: CASSQEWTGAYEQFF.

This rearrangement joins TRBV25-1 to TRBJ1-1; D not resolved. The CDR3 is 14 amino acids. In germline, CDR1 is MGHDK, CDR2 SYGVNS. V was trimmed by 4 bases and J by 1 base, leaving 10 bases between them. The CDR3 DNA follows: TGTGCCAGCAGTGGCACCGACCAGAACACTGAAGCTTTCTTT. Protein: CASSGTDQNTEAFF.

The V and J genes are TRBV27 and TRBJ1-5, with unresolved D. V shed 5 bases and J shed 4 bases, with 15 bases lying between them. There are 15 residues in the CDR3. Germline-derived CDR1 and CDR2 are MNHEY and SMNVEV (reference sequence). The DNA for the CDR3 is TGTGCCAGCAGTGCCCGACCCCCTGGTAATCAGCCCCAGCATTTT. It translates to CASSARPPGNQPQHF.

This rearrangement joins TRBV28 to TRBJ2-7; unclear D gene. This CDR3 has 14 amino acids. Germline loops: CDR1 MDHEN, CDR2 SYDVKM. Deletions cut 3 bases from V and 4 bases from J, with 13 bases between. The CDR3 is CASSLGRTPYEQYF. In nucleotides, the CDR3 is TGTGCCAGCAGTTTGGGCAGAACACCTTACGAGCAGTACTTC.

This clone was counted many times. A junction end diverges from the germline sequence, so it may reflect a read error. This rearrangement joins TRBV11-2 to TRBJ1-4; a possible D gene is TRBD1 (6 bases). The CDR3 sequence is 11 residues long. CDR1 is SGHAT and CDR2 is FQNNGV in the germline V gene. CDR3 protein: CASSSRDTDRF. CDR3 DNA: TGTGCCAGCAGCTCCCGGGACACTGATCGATTT.

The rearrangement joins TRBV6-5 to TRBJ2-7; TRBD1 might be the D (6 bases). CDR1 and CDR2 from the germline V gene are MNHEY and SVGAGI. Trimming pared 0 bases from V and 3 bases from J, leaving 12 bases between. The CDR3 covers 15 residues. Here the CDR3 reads CASSYSIGQIYEQYF. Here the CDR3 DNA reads TGTGCCAGCAGTTACTCGATCGGACAGATCTACGAGCAGTACTTC.

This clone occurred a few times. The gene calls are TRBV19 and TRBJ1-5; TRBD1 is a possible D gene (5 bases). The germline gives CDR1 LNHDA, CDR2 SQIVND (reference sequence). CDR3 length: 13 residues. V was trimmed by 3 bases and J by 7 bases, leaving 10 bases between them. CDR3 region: CASSMGGAQPQHF. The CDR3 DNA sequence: TGTGCCAGTAGTATGGGTGGGGCACAGCCCCAGCATTTT.